This T cell receptor beta chain was documented in a study of molecular identifiers for immune sequencing clone quantification. Whole-study results and caveats: Spike-in Jurkat TCR RNA from a single cell reportedly registered among 900,000 to 1,000,000 naive cells. Whereas clones above 20 RNA copies held under 1% of naive-cell molecules, they held over 97% of effector molecules.

TCRdb ran MiXCR on the PCR reads and lists one entry per CDR3 protein. The data show nearly 650,000 distinct CDR3 sequences, over 25% seen once. This clonotype has just a few counts. Its antigen remains unidentified. CD8+CD4-CCR7+CD45RA+ sorting gave the naive CD8 T cells. The sample taken for sequencing was naive CD8+ T cells from blood, with Jurkat cell RNA spiked in. The subset is: FACS-sorted CD8+CD4-CCR7+CD45RA+ naive T cells. The receptor comes from a human donor in good health. Some libraries in this study had Jurkat cell RNA spiked in.

CDR3 residues: CASSWSFYLDNSPLHF. The CDR3 DNA reads TGTGCCAGTAGTTGGAGCTTTTACCTCGACAATTCACCCCTCCACTTT. The chain carries TRBV19 and TRBJ1-6; D call uncertain. The CDR3 length is 16 residues. The V end lost 5 bases, the J end lost 7 bases, and 18 bases lay between the germline ends. Germline V gene lookup returns CDR1 LNHDA and CDR2 SQIVND (reference sequence).